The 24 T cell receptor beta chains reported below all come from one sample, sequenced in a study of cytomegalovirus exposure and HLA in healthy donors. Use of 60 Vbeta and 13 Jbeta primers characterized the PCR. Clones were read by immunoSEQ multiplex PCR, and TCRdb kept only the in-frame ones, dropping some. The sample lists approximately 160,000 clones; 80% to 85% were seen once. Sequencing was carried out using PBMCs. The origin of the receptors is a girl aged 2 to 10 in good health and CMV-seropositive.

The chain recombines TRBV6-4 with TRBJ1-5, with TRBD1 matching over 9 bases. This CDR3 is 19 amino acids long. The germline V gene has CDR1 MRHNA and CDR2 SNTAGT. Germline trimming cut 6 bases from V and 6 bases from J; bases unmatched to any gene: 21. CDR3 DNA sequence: TGTGCCAGCAGGCAAGGGAGTTGTAGGGACAGGGTACGTGCTCAGCCCCAGCATTTT. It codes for CASRQGSCRDRVRAQPQHF.

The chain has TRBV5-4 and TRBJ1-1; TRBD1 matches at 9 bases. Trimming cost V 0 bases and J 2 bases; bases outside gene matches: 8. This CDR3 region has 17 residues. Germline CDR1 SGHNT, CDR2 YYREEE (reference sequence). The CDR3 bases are TGTGCCAGCAGCTTGGCCCCACAGGACAGGGGTAACACTGAAGCTTTCTTT. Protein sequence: CASSLAPQDRGNTEAFF.

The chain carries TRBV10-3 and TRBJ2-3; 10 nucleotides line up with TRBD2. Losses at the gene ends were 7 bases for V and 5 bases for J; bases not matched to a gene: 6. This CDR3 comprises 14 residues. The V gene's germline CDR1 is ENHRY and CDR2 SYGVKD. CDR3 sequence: CAIMPAGGVDTQYF. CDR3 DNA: TGTGCCATCATGCCAGCGGGGGGGGTAGATACGCAGTATTTT.

The CDR3 nucleotides read TGTGCCACCCGGGATCGGCTAAACTATGGCTACACCTTC. Amino acid sequence: CATRDRLNYGYTF. The chain recombines TRBV27 with TRBJ1-2, with D hard to call. CDR1 MNHEY and CDR2 SMNVEV come from the germline V gene (reference sequence). V lost 10 bases to trimming and J lost 2 bases, with 14 bases between them. The CDR3 has 13 amino acids.

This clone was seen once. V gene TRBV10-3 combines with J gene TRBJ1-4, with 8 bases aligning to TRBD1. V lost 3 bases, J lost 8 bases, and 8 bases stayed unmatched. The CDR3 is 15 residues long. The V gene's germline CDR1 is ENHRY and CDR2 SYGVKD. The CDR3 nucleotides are TGTGCCATCAGTGACTCGACAGGGGAGATAGAAAAACTGTTTTTT. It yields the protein CAISDSTGEIEKLFF.

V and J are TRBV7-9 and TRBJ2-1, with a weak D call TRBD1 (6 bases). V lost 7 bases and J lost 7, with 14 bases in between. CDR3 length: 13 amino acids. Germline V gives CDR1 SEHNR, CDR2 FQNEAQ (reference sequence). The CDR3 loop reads CASTRGFGNEQFF. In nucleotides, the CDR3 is TGTGCCAGCACCAGGGGCTTTGGAAATGAGCAGTTCTTC.

The DNA for the CDR3 is TGTGCCAGCTCACCGGGCGAGTCTGGGGCCAACGTCCTGACTTTC. This gives the protein CASSPGESGANVLTF. The genes are TRBV18 and TRBJ2-6; D is ambiguous. The V gene's germline CDR1 is KGHSH and CDR2 LQKENI. Trimming left V 3 bases short and J 1 base short, with 7 bases between. The CDR3 contains 15 residues.

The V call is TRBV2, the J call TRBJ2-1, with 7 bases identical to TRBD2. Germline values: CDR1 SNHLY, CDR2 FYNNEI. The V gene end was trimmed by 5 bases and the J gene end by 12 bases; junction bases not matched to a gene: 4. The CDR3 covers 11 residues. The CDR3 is CASSQGGWQFF. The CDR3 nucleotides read TGTGCCAGCAGTCAGGGAGGGTGGCAGTTCTTC.

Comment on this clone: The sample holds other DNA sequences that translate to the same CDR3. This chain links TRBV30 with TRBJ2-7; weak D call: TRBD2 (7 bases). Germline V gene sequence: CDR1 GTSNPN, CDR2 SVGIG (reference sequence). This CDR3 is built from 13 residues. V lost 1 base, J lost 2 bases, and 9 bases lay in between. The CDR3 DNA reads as TGTGCCTGGAGTGGAGGGGGGGCCTACGAGCAGTACTTC. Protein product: CAWSGGGAYEQYF.

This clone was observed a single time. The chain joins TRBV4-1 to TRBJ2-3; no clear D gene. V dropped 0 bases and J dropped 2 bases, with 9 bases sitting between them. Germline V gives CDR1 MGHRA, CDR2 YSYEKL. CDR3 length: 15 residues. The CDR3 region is CASSQDFPFTDTQYF. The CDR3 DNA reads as TGCGCCAGCAGCCAAGACTTCCCTTTCACAGATACGCAGTATTTT.

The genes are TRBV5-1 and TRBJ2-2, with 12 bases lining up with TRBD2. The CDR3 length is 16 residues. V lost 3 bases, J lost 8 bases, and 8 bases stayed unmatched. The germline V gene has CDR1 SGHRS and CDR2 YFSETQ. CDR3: CASSSSGGDPGGELFF. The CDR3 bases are TGCGCCAGCAGCTCTAGCGGGGGGGATCCGGGAGGGGAGCTGTTTTTT.

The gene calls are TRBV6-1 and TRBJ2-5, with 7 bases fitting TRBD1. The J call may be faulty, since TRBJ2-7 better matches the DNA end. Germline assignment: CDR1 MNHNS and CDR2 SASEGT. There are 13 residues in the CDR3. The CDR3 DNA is TGTGCCAGCAGTACCCACAGGGGCTACGAGCAGTACTTC. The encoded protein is CASSTHRGYEQYF.

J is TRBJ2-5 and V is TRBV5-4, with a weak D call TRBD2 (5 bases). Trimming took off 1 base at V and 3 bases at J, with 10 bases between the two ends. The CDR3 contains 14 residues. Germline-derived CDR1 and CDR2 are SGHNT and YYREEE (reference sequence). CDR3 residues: CASSLWAGEETQYF. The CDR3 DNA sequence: TGTGCCAGCAGCTTGTGGGCGGGTGAAGAGACCCAGTACTTC.

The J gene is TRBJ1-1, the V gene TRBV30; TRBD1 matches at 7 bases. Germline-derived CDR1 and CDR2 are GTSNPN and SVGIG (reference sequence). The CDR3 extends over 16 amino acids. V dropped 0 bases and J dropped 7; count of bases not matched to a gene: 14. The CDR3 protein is CAWSVRKGRGKDEAFF. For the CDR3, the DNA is TGTGCCTGGAGTGTACGAAAGGGCAGGGGGAAGGATGAAGCTTTCTTT.

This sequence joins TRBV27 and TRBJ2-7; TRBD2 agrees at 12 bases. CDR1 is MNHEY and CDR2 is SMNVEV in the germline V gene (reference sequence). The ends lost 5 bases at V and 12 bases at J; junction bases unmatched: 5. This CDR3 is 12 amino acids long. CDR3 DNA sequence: TGTGCCAGCAGTGCCGGGACTAGCGGGCGGTACTTC. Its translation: CASSAGTSGRYF.

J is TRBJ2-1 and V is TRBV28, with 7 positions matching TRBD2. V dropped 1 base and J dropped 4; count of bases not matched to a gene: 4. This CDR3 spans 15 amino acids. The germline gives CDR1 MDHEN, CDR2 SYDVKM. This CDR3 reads CASSLSGTMYNEQFF. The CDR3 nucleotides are TGTGCCAGCAGTTTATCCGGGACTATGTACAATGAGCAGTTCTTC. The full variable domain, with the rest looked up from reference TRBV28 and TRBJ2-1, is DVKVTQSSRYLVKRTGEKVFLECVQDMDHENMFWYRQDPGLGLRLIYFSYDVKMKEKGDIPEGYSVSREKKERFSLILESASTNQTSMYLCASSLSGTMYNEQFFGPGTRLTVL.

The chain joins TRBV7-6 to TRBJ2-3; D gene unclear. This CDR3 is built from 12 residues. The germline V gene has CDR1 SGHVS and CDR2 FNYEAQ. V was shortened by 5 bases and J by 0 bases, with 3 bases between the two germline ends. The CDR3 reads CASSPSTDTQYF. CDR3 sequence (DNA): TGTGCCAGCAGCCCTAGCACAGATACGCAGTATTTT.

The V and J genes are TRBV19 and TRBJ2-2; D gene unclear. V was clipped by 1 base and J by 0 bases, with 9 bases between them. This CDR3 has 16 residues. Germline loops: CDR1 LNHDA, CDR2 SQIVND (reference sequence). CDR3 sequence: CASSIAPRSNTGELFF. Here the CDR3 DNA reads TGTGCCAGTAGTATAGCACCCAGGTCGAACACCGGGGAGCTGTTTTTT.

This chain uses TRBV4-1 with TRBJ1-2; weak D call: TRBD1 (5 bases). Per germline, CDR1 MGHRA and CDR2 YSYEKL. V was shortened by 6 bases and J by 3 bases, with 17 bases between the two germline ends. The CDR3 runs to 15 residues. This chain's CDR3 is CASSQVPGSYYGYTF. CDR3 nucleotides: TGCGCCAGCAGTCAGGTGCCAGGGTCCTACTATGGCTACACCTTC.

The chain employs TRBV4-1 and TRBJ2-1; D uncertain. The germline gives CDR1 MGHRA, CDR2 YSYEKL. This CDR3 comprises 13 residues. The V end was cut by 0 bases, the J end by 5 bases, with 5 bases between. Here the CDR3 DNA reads TGCGCCAGCAGCCAAGAGAGTAACAATGAGCAGTTCTTC. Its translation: CASSQESNNEQFF.

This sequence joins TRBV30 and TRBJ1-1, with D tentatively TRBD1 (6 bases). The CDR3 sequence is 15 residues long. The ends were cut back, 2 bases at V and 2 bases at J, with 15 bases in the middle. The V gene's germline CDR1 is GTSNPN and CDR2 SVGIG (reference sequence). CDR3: CAWSTGTLTNTEAFF. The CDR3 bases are TGTGCCTGGAGTACAGGGACCTTAACTAACACTGAAGCTTTCTTT.

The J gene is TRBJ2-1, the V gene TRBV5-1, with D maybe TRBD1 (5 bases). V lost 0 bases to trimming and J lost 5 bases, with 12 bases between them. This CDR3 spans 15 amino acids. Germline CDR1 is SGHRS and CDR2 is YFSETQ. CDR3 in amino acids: CASSLVQGPHNEQFF. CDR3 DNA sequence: TGCGCCAGCAGCTTGGTGCAGGGTCCCCACAATGAGCAGTTCTTC.

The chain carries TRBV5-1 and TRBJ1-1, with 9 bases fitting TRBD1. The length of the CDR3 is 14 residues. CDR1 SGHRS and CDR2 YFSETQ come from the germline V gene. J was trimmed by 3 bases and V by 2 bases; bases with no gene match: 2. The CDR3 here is CASSLQGADTEAFF. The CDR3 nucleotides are TGCGCCAGCAGCTTACAGGGGGCGGACACTGAAGCTTTCTTT.

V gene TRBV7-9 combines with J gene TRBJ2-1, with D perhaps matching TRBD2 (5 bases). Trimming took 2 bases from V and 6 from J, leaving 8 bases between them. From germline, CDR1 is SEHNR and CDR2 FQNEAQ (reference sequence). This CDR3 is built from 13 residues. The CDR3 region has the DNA TGTGCCAGCAGCTTAAGCGGCCCCAATGAGCAGTTCTTC. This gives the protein CASSLSGPNEQFF.